Listed below are T cell receptor beta chains from one sample, sequenced in a study of blood T cell repertoires in COVID-19. The repertoire was sequenced with immunoSEQ multiplex PCR; TCRdb's copy has only in-frame clones and lacks some. The sample holds roughly 280,000 clones; around nine tenths are singletons and the top ten take approximately 5.3%. The source material was peripheral blood. The receptors were gathered from a woman aged 55-75 years with COVID-19, enrolled during active disease. The CDR3 runs from the conserved cysteine through the conserved F or W. The D gene is left open where the match is weak. Only part of the rows carry a size: once, few, many, or a class if the clone is expanded.

clone size	V gene	D gene	J gene	CDR3 DNA	CDR3 protein
once	TRBV3-1/TRBV3-2	-	TRBJ1-2	TGTGCCAGCAGCCCCGTTATCTACTATGGCTACACCTTC	CASSPVIYYGYTF
-	TRBV18	TRBD1	TRBJ2-1	TGTGCCAGCTCACTCGGACAGGGTGATGAGCAGTTCTTC	CASSLGQGDEQFF
-	TRBV19	-	TRBJ2-1	TGTGCCAGTAGTACCGGACCAGGGCTAGCGATCTACAATGAGCAGTTCTTC	CASSTGPGLAIYNEQFF
-	TRBV7-9	TRBD1	TRBJ2-4	TGTGCCAGCAGGCCAACTAACGGACAGGGTGCCATTCAGTACTTC	CASRPTNGQGAIQYF
-	TRBV28	-	TRBJ2-7	TGTGCCAGCAACTTAGCGGTCTCCTACGAGCAGTACTTC	CASNLAVSYEQYF
once	TRBV7-8	-	TRBJ1-1	TGTGCCAGCAGCCCGGGAAGGTTAAGGGAAGAAGCTTTCTTT	CASSPGRLREEAFF
-	TRBV5-6	TRBD2	TRBJ2-7	TGTGCCAGCAGCCACGCGGGAGGTAATTACTACGAGCAGTACTTC	CASSHAGGNYYEQYF
-	TRBV20-1	-	TRBJ1-5	TGCAGTGCTAGTGAGTTCTCTAATAGCAATCAGCCCCAGCATTTT	CSASEFSNSNQPQHF
-	TRBV28	-	TRBJ1-1	TGTGCCAGCAGCAAGGCCCGACTGGCCTGGAACACTGAAGCTTTCTTT	CASSKARLAWNTEAFF
-	TRBV4-1	TRBD1	TRBJ2-3	TGCGCCAGCAGCCAAGCGACCGGGACAGGGGCCAGAGATACGCAGTATTTT	CASSQATGTGARDTQYF
-	TRBV19	TRBD2	TRBJ2-7	TGTGCCAGTAGTATAACTCTAGCGGGATGGATCCACGAGCAGTACTTC	CASSITLAGWIHEQYF
few	TRBV3-1/TRBV3-2	TRBD1	TRBJ2-3	TGTGCCAGCAGCGTTCGGACAGGGGGCACAGATACGCAGTATTTT	CASSVRTGGTDTQYF
-	TRBV9	-	TRBJ2-1	TGTGCCAGCAGCCCCGGTGGGAGAAGTAATGAGCAGTTCTTC	CASSPGGRSNEQFF
-	TRBV7-2	-	TRBJ2-3	TGTGCCAGCAGCGTCAGGGGGGTAGATACGCAGTATTTT	CASSVRGVDTQYF
few	TRBV6-5	-	TRBJ1-1	TGTGCCATCCTTCACAGCGGTTCCACTGAAGCTTTCTTT	CAILHSGSTEAFF
-	TRBV5-4	-	TRBJ2-7	TGTGCCAGCAGCGTCGACAAGACCTACGAGCAGTACTTC	CASSVDKTYEQYF
-	TRBV5-1	TRBD1	TRBJ2-1	TGCGCCAGCAGCGGGACAGGGCTCTACAATGAGCAGTTCTTC	CASSGTGLYNEQFF
-	TRBV28	-	TRBJ1-5	TGTGCCAGCAGATTCGGGAGGGGTAATCAGCCCCAGCATTTT	CASRFGRGNQPQHF
-	TRBV18	-	TRBJ1-6	TGTGCCAGCTCACAGAGCTCCTATAATTCACCCCTCCACTTT	CASSQSSYNSPLHF
-	TRBV7-2	-	TRBJ2-1	TGTGCCAGTGACAGATCCTACAATGAGCAGTTCTTC	CASDRSYNEQFF
-	TRBV5-5	-	TRBJ1-1	TGTGCCAGCAGCTTAAGACAGGCGGGGAACACTGAAGCTTTCTTT	CASSLRQAGNTEAFF
-	TRBV7-9	TRBD2	TRBJ2-1	TGTGCCAGCAGCCCTAGCGGGGTGTACAATGAGCAGTTCTTC	CASSPSGVYNEQFF